The subject of this entry is one TCR beta chain. Its antigen target is currently unknown. No base-level quality is on record; no much larger clone is a single base apart. A second Seattle source provided samples from volunteer blood donors who had recovered from COVID-19. The collaborating institutions used their own protocols to collect whole blood in K2EDTA tubes. For TCRbeta analysis, collaborators shipped samples as frozen whole blood, isolated PBMCs, or DNA extracted from either of those sample types. TCRbeta CDR3 regions were amplified from genomic DNA by means of the immunoSEQ Assay, a bias-controlled multiplex PCR. Per the original workflow: Nucleated cell counts per sample were estimated from amplification of reference gene primers within the assay. Sequence reads were collapsed and filtered to measure the absolute abundance of every unique TCRbeta CDR3 rearrangement. Productive Simpson clonality was computed per sample as the square root of Simpson's diversity index over productive rearrangements. The table comes from immuneACCESS by way of TCRdb, which keeps in-frame sequences with V and J called. Part of the clones is missing from these tables; in studies checked, under half for an unresolved V gene and the rest for unknown reasons. D and trimming come from the DNA, and the V and J calls and clone size come from that table. The sample profile shows roughly 260,000 clones; about nine tenths of them were found once. The top ten clonotypes cover roughly 4% of the sample.

This specimen comes from a study of blood T cell repertoires in COVID-19 (TCRdb year 2020). With regard to the full study: The collaborator samples originated in the United States, Italy and Spain and spanned the acute and convalescent phases of COVID-19. The samples were drawn from two sources: the first 160 participants of the ongoing ImmuneRACE study, and 950 to 1,500 subjects contributed by 6 global collaborators. Deeply sampled blood TCRbeta repertoires from subjects exposed to, actively infected with, or recovered from COVID-19 were included in the dataset. Where available, HLA class I and class II types were obtained from metadata supplied by the sample provider rather than from assay-based typing. Nearly every sample came with metadata listing a de-identified subject ID, COVID-19 status, age in years and sex. The repertoires were made available in a free public database intended to serve as a resource for research on the immune response to SARS-CoV-2. The material from the prospective study consisted of cDNA or gDNA derived from T cells, B-cell-depleted T cells, or PBMCs.

The CDR3, from cysteine to phenylalanine, totals 15 residues. Only CDR3 DNA is held: 45 bases, read in frame from base 1. Via the germline V gene, CDR1 is SQVTM and CDR2 ANQGSEA. The V end gives up 4 bases and the J end 0 bases, leaving 6 bases in the junction not matched to a gene. General findings and caveats noted by the study authors: The amount of clinical and demographic metadata varied by source and participant and was provided uncurated.

The chain is encoded by TRBV29-1 joined to TRBJ2-5; the junction holds 9 bases that match TRBD2. The TCR comes from a man in his sixties who had recovered from COVID-19. The material sequenced was peripheral blood. The CDR3 sequence is CSVVGSGGYQETQYF. The base sequence is TGCAGCGTTGTTGGTAGCGGGGGTTACCAAGAGACCCAGTACTTC.